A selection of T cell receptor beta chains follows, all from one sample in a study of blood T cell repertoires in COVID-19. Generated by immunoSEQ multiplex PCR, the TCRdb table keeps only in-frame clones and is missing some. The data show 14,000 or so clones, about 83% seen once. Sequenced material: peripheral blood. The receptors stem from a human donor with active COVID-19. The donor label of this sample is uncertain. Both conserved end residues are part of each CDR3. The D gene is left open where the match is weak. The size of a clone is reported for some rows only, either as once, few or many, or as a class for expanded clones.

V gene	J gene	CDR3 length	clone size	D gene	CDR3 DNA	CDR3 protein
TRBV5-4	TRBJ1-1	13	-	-	TGTGCCAGCAGCTTTACCGACAGGCCAGAAGCTTTCTTT	CASSFTDRPEAFF
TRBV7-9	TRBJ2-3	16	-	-	TGTGCCAGCAGCTTAGGGTACAGAGTACACACAGATACGCAGTATTTT	CASSLGYRVHTDTQYF
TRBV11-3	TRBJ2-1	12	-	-	TGTGCCAGCAGCCCCGAGTACAATGAGCAGTTCTTC	CASSPEYNEQFF
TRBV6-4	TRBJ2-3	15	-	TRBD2	TGTGCCAGCAGTGACAGCGGGGGGGCGACAGATACGCAGTATTTT	CASSDSGGATDTQYF
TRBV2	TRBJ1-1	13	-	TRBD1	TGTGCCAGCCAGGGACAGGGGCTCACTGAAGCTTTCTTT	CASQGQGLTEAFF
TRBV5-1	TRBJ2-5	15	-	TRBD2	TGCGCCAGCAGCAGGACTAGGCGGGTGGGGGAGACCCAGTACTTC	CASSRTRRVGETQYF
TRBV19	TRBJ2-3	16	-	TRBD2	TGTGCCAGTACCAGAGGACTAGCGGGGGGAACAGATACGCAGTATTTT	CASTRGLAGGTDTQYF
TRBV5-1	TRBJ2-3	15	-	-	TGCGCCAGCAGCTTGGAGGCAGGTGGAGGAGATACGCAGTATTTT	CASSLEAGGGDTQYF
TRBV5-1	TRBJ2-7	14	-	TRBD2	TGCGCCAGCAGCGGTAGCGGGGGGGCCTACGAGCAGTACTTC	CASSGSGGAYEQYF
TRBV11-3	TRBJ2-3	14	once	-	TGTGCCAGCAGCCATGGGGGCAGCACAGATACGCAGTATTTT	CASSHGGSTDTQYF
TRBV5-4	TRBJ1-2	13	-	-	TGTGCCAGCAGCTTGGATGAGGCCAGGGAAACCACCTTC	CASSLDEARETTF
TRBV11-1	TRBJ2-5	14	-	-	TGTGCCAGCAGCCTCACTCCTTACCAAGAGACCCAGTACTTC	CASSLTPYQETQYF
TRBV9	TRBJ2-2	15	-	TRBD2	TGTGCCAGCAGCGAGCAAGCGGGGGCAAGCGGGGAGCTGTTTTTT	CASSEQAGASGELFF
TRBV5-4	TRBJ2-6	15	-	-	TGTGCCAGCAGCCTCCCGGGGTCTGGGGCCAACGTCCTGACTTTC	CASSLPGSGANVLTF
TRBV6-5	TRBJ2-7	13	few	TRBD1	TGTGCCAGCGTCCAACAGGGGGCGGGCGAGACCTACTTC	CASVQQGAGETYF
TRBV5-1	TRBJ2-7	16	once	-	TGCGCCAGCAGCCCCCAGATGCTAGCGACAACGGACGAGCAGTACTTC	CASSPQMLATTDEQYF
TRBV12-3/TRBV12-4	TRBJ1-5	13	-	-	TGTGCCAGCAGTTTATCGAGGAATCAGCCCCAGCATTTT	CASSLSRNQPQHF
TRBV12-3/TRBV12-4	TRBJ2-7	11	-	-	TGTGCCAGCGGCGGGAACCACGAGCAGTACTTC	CASGGNHEQYF
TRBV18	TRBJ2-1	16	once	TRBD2	TGTGCCAGCTCTCCTGAACAGGGACTAGCGGGAGAGGAGCAGTTCTTC	CASSPEQGLAGEEQFF
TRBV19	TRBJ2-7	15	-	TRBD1	TGTGCCAGTAGTCCCGGACAGGGAGCGACCTACGAGCAGTACTTC	CASSPGQGATYEQYF
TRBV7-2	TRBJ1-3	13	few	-	TGTGCCAGCAGCTTAGAGGCAGAGGACACCATATATTTT	CASSLEAEDTIYF
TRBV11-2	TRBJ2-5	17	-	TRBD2	TGTGCCAGCAGCCCCGGCCGGGGACTAGCGGGACAAGAGACCCAGTACTTC	CASSPGRGLAGQETQYF
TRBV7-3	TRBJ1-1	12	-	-	TGTGCCAGCAGCTTAAGAGGGGGTGAAGCTTTCTTT	CASSLRGGEAFF
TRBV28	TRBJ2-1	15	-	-	TGTGCCAGCAGCCGCCGCAAGAGCTCCTACAATGAGCAGTTCTTC	CASSRRKSSYNEQFF
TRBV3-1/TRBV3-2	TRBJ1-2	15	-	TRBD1	TGTGCCAGCAGCCACCCAGGGGGCGCCAACTATGGCTACACCTTC	CASSHPGGANYGYTF
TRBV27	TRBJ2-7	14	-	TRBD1	TGTGCCAGCCAGATGACAGGGGGCTCCTACGAGCAGTACTTC	CASQMTGGSYEQYF
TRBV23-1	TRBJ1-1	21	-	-	TGCGCCAGCATTATTTGGGTAAGGCAGCTAGAGTTCGGGAGCATGAACACTGAAGCTTTCTTT	CASIIWVRQLEFGSMNTEAFF
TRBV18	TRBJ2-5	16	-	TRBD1	TGTGCCAGCTCACCCATTCTGGCAGGGGGCCAAGAGACCCAGTACTTC	CASSPILAGGQETQYF
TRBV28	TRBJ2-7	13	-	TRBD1	TGTGCCAGCTCTGACAGGGTAGTACACGAGCAGTACTTC	CASSDRVVHEQYF
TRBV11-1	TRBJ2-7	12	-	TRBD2	TGTGCCAGCAGCCCAGCGGGGTACGAGCAGTACTTC	CASSPAGYEQYF
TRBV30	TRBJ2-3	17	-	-	TGTGCCTGGAATGGTCTGGGTTTTGGCCTCCTGAGGGATACGCAGTATTTT	CAWNGLGFGLLRDTQYF
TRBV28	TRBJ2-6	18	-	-	TGTGCCAGCAGTCCCCCCCAAGGACAGCCCTCTGGGGCCAACGTCCTGACTTTC	CASSPPQGQPSGANVLTF
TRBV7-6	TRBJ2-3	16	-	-	TGTGCCAGCAGCTTCGTTTTTGAGGGAGGCACAGATACGCAGTATTTT	CASSFVFEGGTDTQYF
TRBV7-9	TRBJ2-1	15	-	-	TGTGCCAGCAGCGGTTCGGGCAGGGGGGTCGCTGAGCAGTTCTTC	CASSGSGRGVAEQFF
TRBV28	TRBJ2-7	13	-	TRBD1	TGTGCCAGCAGTTTAGGGACAGCCTACGAGCAGTACTTC	CASSLGTAYEQYF
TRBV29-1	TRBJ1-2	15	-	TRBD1	TGCAGCGCGGGACAGGGGGTCTTACCGAACTATGGCTACACCTTC	CSAGQGVLPNYGYTF
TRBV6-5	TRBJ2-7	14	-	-	TGTGCCAGCAGTTACCGCTATTCATCCTACGAGCAGTACTTC	CASSYRYSSYEQYF
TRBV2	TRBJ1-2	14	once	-	TGTGCCAGCAGCGAAGGGAACAGTATCTATGGCTACACCTTC	CASSEGNSIYGYTF
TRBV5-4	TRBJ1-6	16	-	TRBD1	TGTGCCAGCAGCCTTGGGACAGCCAGCGGTAATTCACCCCTCCACTTT	CASSLGTASGNSPLHF
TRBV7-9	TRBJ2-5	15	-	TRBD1	TGTGCCAGCGACCCACAGGGACAGGGAGGGGAGACCCAGTACTTC	CASDPQGQGGETQYF
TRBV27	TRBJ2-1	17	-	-	TGTGCCAGCAGTTTCGGGTATGGGGCCGTCCAGGTGGATGAGCAGTTCTTC	CASSFGYGAVQVDEQFF
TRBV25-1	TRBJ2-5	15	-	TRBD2	TGTGCCAGCAGTGACCTTAGACTCGGGGGGGAGACCCAGTACTTC	CASSDLRLGGETQYF
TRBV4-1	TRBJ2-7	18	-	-	TGCGCCAGCAGCCAGTTGAGGATGGGGGGGCGTTACTCCTACGAGCAGTACTTC	CASSQLRMGGRYSYEQYF
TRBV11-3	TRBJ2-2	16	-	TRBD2	TGTGCCAGCAGCCGGCGTGGCCGGGGGGGAACCGGGGAGCTGTTTTTT	CASSRRGRGGTGELFF
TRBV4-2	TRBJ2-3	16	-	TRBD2	TGTGCCAGCAGCCAATACCAGGGAGGGATCACAGATACGCAGTATTTT	CASSQYQGGITDTQYF
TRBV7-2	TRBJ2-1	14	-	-	TGTGCCAGCAGTCAGTCTAGCGCATACAATGAGCAGTTCTTC	CASSQSSAYNEQFF
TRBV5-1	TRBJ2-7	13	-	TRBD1	TGCGCCAGCAGCTTGGACAGGGGGGACGAGCAGTACTTC	CASSLDRGDEQYF
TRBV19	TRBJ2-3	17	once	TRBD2	TGTGCCAGTAGTACCCCGACTAGCGGGGCGTACACAGATACGCAGTATTTT	CASSTPTSGAYTDTQYF
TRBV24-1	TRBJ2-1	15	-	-	TGTGCCACCAGTGATTCGAGAAAGGGAGGCAATGAGCAGTTCTTC	CATSDSRKGGNEQFF
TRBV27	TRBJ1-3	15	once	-	TGTGCCAGCATCCGGGGGGGGGACTCTGGAAACACCATATATTTT	CASIRGGDSGNTIYF
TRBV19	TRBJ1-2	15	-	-	TGTGCCAGTAGTATAGGACCGGGGGGCGCCTATGGCTACACCTTC	CASSIGPGGAYGYTF
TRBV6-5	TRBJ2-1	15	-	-	TGTGCCAGCGCCACGGGGGGCAGGCCCTACAATGAGCAGTTCTTC	CASATGGRPYNEQFF
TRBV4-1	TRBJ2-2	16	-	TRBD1	TGCGCCAGCAGCCCGGGACAGGGCGTGAACACCGGGGAGCTGTTTTTT	CASSPGQGVNTGELFF
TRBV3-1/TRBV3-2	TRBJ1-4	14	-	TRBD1	TGTGCCAGCAGCCAACGACAGGGGTATGAAAAACTGTTTTTT	CASSQRQGYEKLFF
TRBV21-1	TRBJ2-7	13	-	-	TGTGCCAGCAGCACTAGGCTAGCAAACGAGCAGTACTTC	CASSTRLANEQYF
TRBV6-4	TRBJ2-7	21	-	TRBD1	TGTGCCAGCAGTGACTCGAACACCCGGGACAGGGGGTCGACTCCGTGGTACGAGCAGTACTTC	CASSDSNTRDRGSTPWYEQYF
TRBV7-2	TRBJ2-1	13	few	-	TGTGCCAGCAGCTCCGGGCGGGTTAGTGAGCAGTTCTTC	CASSSGRVSEQFF
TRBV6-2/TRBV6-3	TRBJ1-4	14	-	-	TGTGCCAGCAGTTATATCGGTTTAAATGAAAAACTGTTTTTT	CASSYIGLNEKLFF
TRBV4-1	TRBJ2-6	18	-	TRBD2	TGCGCCAGCAGCCCGTACCAGCGGGAGGTCTCTGGGGCCAACGTCCTGACTTTC	CASSPYQREVSGANVLTF
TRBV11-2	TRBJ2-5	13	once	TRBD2	TGTGCCAGCAGCTCCGGGGGGAGGGAGACCCAGTACTTC	CASSSGGRETQYF